This T cell receptor beta chain is drawn from a study of cytomegalovirus exposure and HLA in healthy donors. CDR3 size: 12 residues. The germline V gene has CDR1 ENHRY and CDR2 SYGVKD. Trimming pared 6 bases from V and 6 bases from J, leaving 12 bases between. 13 Jbeta primers and 60 Vbeta primers were used for the PCR. Measured with immunoSEQ multiplex PCR; TCRdb has only the in-frame clones, and not every one. This sample has about 160,000 clones, with about three quarters found just once. The source is a female donor in good health and CMV-seronegative. Input material: PBMCs. The V gene is TRBV10-3, the J gene TRBJ2-7, with D maybe TRBD2 (5 bases). The CDR3: CAIRAVGVEQYF. The CDR3 region has the DNA TGTGCCATCAGGGCCGTCGGGGTCGAGCAGTACTTC.